This T cell receptor (beta chain) was recorded in a study of blood T cell repertoires in COVID-19. Study at large: Samples of COVID-19 (acute and convalescent) were obtained from the United States, Italy and Spain. PBMCs, B-cell-depleted T cells, or T cells were the source of the cDNA or gDNA that made up the material.

As originally analysed: How many nucleated cells were present was estimated from reference gene primer amplification. Repertoires were generated with immunoSEQ multiplex PCR, while TCRdb's copy carries only in-frame clones and drops some. The V and J calls and clone size were taken over from that table, and D and trimming were inferred from the DNA. The sample lists approximately 210,000 clones; about 88% were seen once. Between the trimmed V and J ends, which lost 0 bases and 0 bases, there was a span of 9 bases. The CDR3 consists of 16 residues. CDR1 is WNHNN and CDR2 is SYGVQD in the germline V gene (reference sequence).

This chain connects TRBV10-1 to TRBJ1-3; D uncertain. The TCR originated in a woman in her 40s with acute or convalescent COVID-19. The specimen sequenced was peripheral blood. CDR3 nucleotide sequence: TGCGCCAGCAGTGAGTCAACGGGAGTCTCTGGAAACACCATATATTTT. This sequence encodes CASSESTGVSGNTIYF.